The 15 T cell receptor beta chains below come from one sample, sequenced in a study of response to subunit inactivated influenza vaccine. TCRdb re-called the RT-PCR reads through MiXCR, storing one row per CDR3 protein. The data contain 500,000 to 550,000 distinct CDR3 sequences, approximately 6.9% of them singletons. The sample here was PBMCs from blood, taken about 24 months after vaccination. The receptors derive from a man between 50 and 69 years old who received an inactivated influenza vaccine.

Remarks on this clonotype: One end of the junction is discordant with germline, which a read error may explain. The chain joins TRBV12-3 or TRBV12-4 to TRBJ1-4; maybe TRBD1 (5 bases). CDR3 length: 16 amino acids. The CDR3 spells CACSRLMGTGGEKLFF. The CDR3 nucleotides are TGTGCCTGCAGCCGCCTTATGGGGACCGGAGGCGAAAAACTGTTTTTT.

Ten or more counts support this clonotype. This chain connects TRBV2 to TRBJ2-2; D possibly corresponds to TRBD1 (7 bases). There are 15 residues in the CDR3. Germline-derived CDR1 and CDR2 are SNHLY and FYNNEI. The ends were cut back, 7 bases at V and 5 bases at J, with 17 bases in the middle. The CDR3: CASNQGQEGTGELFF. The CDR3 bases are TGTGCCAGCAATCAAGGACAGGAGGGAACCGGGGAGCTGTTTTTT.

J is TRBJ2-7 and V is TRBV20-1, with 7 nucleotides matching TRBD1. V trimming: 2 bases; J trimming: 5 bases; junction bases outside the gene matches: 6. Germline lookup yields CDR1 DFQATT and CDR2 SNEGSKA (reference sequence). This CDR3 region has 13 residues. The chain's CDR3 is CSARRDRGHEQYF. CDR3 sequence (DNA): TGCAGTGCTAGAAGGGACAGAGGCCACGAGCAGTACTTC.

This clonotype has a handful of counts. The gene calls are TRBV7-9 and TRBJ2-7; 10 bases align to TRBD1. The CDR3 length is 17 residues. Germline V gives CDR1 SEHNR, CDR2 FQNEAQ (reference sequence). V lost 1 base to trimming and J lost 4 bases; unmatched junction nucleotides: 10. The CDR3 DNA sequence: TGTGCCAGCAGCTTAGTTACCTCGGGACAGGGGTTTTACGAGCAGTACTTC. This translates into CASSLVTSGQGFYEQYF.

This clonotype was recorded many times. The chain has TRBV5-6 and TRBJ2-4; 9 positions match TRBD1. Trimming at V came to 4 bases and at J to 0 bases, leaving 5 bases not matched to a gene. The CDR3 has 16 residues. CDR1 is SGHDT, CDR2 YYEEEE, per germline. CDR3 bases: TGTGCCAGCAGCATCCGGGACAGGGTAGCCAAAAACATTCAGTACTTC. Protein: CASSIRDRVAKNIQYF. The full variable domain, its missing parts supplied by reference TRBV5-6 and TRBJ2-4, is DAGVTQSPTHLIKTRGQQVTLRCSPKSGHDTVSWYQQALGQGPQFIFQYYEEEERQRGNFPDRFSGHQFPNYSSELNVNALLLGDSALYLCASSIRDRVAKNIQYFGAGTRLSVL.

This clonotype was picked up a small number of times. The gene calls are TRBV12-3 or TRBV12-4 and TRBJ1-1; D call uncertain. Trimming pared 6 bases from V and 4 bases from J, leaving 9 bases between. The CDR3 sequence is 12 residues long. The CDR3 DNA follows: TGTGCCAGCAGCCGGTTATTCACTGAAGCTTTCTTT. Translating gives CASSRLFTEAFF.

CDR3 DNA sequence: TGTGCCAGCAGCGATCGGGGGGCCGCCTACAATGAGCAGTTCTTC. Its protein product is CASSDRGAAYNEQFF. The chain carries TRBV7-2 and TRBJ2-1; D may be TRBD2 (7 bases). From germline, CDR1 is SGHTA and CDR2 FQGNSA. The CDR3 contains 15 residues. The V and J ends lost 5 bases and 2 bases respectively, with 13 bases between them. Variable domain in full (rest from reference TRBV7-2 and TRBJ2-1): GAGVSQSPSNKVTEKGKDVELRCDPISGHTALYWYRQSLGQGLEFLIYFQGNSAPDKSGLPSDRFSAERTGGSVSTLTIQRTQQEDSAVYLCASSDRGAAYNEQFFGPGTRLTVL.

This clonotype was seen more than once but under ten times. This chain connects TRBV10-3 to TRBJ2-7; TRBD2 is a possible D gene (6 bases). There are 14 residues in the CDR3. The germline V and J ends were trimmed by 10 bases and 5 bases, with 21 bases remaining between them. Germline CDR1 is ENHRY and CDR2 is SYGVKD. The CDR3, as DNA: TGTGCCACCGTTAGGAGGGCAGGAGCCAACGAGCAGTACTTC. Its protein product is CATVRRAGANEQYF.

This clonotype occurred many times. Here the CDR3 reads CASSDSHNQPQHF. The CDR3 bases are TGTGCCAGCAGTGATTCCCACAATCAGCCCCAGCATTTT. This chain joins TRBV25-1 and TRBJ1-5, with D hard to call. Per germline, CDR1 MGHDK and CDR2 SYGVNS. The CDR3 sequence is 13 residues long. V was cut by 3 bases and J by 3 bases, with 6 bases left in between. Combining the CDR3 with reference TRBV25-1 and TRBJ1-5 gives the whole variable domain EADIYQTPRYLVIGTGKKITLECSQTMGHDKMYWYQQDPGMELHLIHYSYGVNSTEKGDLSSESTVSRIRTEHFPLTLESARPSHTSQYLCASSDSHNQPQHFGDGTRLSIL.

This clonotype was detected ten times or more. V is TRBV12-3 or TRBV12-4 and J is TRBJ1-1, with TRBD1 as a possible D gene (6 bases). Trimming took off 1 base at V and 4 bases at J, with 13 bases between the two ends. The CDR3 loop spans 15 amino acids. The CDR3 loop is CASSLDRGAGTEAFF. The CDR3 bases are TGTGCCAGCAGTTTAGATCGGGGGGCGGGCACTGAAGCTTTCTTT.

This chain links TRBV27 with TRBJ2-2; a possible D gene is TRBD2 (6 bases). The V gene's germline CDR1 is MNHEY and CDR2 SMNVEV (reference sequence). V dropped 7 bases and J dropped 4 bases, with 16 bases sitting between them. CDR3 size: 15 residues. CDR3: CASTQIGTPTGELFF. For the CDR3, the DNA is TGTGCCAGCACTCAAATAGGGACTCCCACCGGGGAGCTGTTTTTT.

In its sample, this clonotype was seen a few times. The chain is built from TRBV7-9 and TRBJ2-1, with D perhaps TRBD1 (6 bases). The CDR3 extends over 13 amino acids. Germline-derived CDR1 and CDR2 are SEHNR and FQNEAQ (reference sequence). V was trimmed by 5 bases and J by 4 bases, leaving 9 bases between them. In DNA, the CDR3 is TGTGCCAGCAGCCACGGACAGTACAATGAGCAGTTCTTC. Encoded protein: CASSHGQYNEQFF.

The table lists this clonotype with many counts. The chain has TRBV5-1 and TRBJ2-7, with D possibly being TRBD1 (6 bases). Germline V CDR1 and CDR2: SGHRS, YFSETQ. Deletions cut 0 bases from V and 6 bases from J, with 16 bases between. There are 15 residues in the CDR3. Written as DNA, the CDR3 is TGCGCCAGCAGCTTGGAGGGACACCCCGTCACCGAGCAGTACTTC. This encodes CASSLEGHPVTEQYF.

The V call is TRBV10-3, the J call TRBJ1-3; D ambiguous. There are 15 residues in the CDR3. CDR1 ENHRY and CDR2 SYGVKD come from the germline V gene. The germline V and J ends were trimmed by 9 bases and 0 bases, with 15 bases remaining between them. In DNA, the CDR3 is TGTGCCATACGAGATCAGGTATCCTCTGGAAACACCATATATTTT. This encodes CAIRDQVSSGNTIYF.

The CDR3 DNA follows: TGTGCCAGCAGCTTATTTGCTAGCGGGAGGGCCAATGAGCAGTTCTTC. Amino acid sequence: CASSLFASGRANEQFF. The chain employs TRBV7-2 and TRBJ2-1, with 12 positions matching TRBD2. This CDR3 region has 16 residues. After removal of 2 bases from V and 6 bases from J, the junction contained 5 bases not matched to a gene. Germline V gives CDR1 SGHTA, CDR2 FQGNSA.